This T cell receptor beta chain was recorded in a study of vaccination and CD4 T cells after COVID-19. Study-level results: The median SARS-CoV-2-reactive clonotype number increased from around 19 to 38, without statistical significance. Researchers report that 304 of 307 vaccine-specific clones in convalescent patients proved spike mono-reactive.

Cultured CD4+ T-cell DNA underwent Oncomine TCR Beta short-read sequencing. Cultures of CD4+ T cells served as the source for extracting genomic DNA. TCRdb ran MiXCR on the PCR reads and lists one entry per CDR3 protein. Of around 19,000 distinct CDR3 sequences listed, around 50% were seen once; the top ten hold 9%. Specified treatment: roughly 10-day PBMC culture with coronavirus spike peptide pools or control peptides (ViraFEST assay). On this clonotype itself: Antigen unknown.

The germline V gene encodes CDR1 SEHNR and CDR2 FQNEAQ (reference sequence). This CDR3 is 12 amino acids long. Trimming took 5 bases from V and 7 from J; bases not matched to a gene: 3. Sequenced sample: CD4+ T cells from blood, cultured in vitro. The chain carries TRBV7-9 and TRBJ1-2; the match to TRBD1 covers 8 bases. The TCR sequence derives from a human donor who had recovered from COVID-19. In DNA form, the CDR3 reads TGTGCCAGCAGCGACAGGGGAACTGGCTACACCTTC. Translated, it gives CASSDRGTGYTF. The full variable domain, completed using reference TRBV7-9 and TRBJ1-2, is DTGVSQNPRHKITKRGQNVTFRCDPISEHNRLYWYRQTLGQGPEFLTYFQNEAQLEKSRLLSDRFSAERPKGSFSTLEIQRTEQGDSAMYLCASSDRGTGYTFGSGTRLTVV.